This passage covers 26 T cell receptor beta chains from one sample sequenced in a study of control samples from healthy donors and cancer patients. Data came from immunoSEQ multiplex PCR; TCRdb stores just in-frame clones and leaves some out. The sample holds 15,000 or so clones, 85% to 95% seen once. Sequences were obtained from PBMCs. The receptors were gathered from a man older than 75 with lung cancer.

The chain employs TRBV5-1 and TRBJ1-2; TRBD1 agrees at 7 bases. This CDR3 contains 15 residues. Per germline, CDR1 SGHRS and CDR2 YFSETQ. V shed 4 bases and J 6 bases; nucleotides not matched to a gene: 12. CDR3: CASSIGTGTVNGYTF. The CDR3 coding sequence is TGCGCCAGCAGCATCGGTACCGGGACAGTGAATGGCTACACCTTC.

This clone appeared a few times. The CDR3 sequence: CSVAPSTDTQYF. The CDR3 bases are TGCAGCGTGGCCCCTAGCACAGATACGCAGTATTTT. The V call is TRBV29-1, the J call TRBJ2-3; the D is unclear. The V end lost 6 bases, the J end lost 0 bases, and 7 bases lay between the germline ends. The CDR3 loop spans 12 amino acids. In germline, CDR1 is SQVTM, CDR2 ANQGSEA.

The chain couples TRBV10-1 to TRBJ2-2; a possible D gene is TRBD1 (6 bases). CDR3 length: 14 amino acids. Trimming shortened V by 2 bases and J by 3 bases, and 7 bases separated the two germline ends. Germline CDR1 WNHNN, CDR2 SYGVQD (reference sequence). CDR3 region: CASSERGYTGELFF. The DNA of the CDR3 is TGCGCCAGCAGTGAGAGGGGGTACACCGGGGAGCTGTTTTTT.

The chain has TRBV19 and TRBJ1-4, with 10 bases identical to TRBD1. The CDR3 runs to 16 residues. Germline lookup yields CDR1 LNHDA and CDR2 SQIVND (reference sequence). Trimming took 5 bases from V and 5 from J; bases not matched to a gene: 8. The DNA of the CDR3 is TGTGCCAGTAGTTCTCCTGGACAGGGGGTGAATGAAAAACTGTTTTTT. This encodes CASSSPGQGVNEKLFF.

This chain uses TRBV5-1 with TRBJ1-4; D is possibly TRBD1 (6 bases). Between the trimmed V and J ends, which lost 0 bases and 7 bases, there was a span of 13 bases. In germline, CDR1 is SGHRS, CDR2 YFSETQ. The CDR3 sequence is 15 residues long. The CDR3 nucleotides are TGCGCCAGCAGCTTGGTGGGGGCGTTCGGTGAAAAACTGTTTTTT. This encodes CASSLVGAFGEKLFF.

This chain connects TRBV5-4 to TRBJ2-2, with 10 nucleotides matching TRBD1. There are 15 residues in the CDR3. CDR1 SGHNT and CDR2 YYREEE come from the germline V gene (reference sequence). V lost 3 bases to trimming and J lost 6 bases; unmatched junction nucleotides: 5. The CDR3 is CASSYRDRGPGELFF. For the CDR3, the DNA is TGTGCCAGCAGCTACCGGGACAGGGGTCCCGGGGAGCTGTTTTTT.

V gene TRBV5-4 combines with J gene TRBJ1-1; 8 nucleotides match TRBD1. Germline V gene data show CDR1 as SGHNT and CDR2 as YYREEE (reference sequence). The CDR3 is 15 residues long. Germline trimming cut 4 bases from V and 1 base from J; bases unmatched to any gene: 6. CDR3 DNA sequence: TGTGCCAGCAGCCGGCCGGGACAGGAGAACACTGAAGCTTTCTTT. Amino acids: CASSRPGQENTEAFF.

The chain joins TRBV19 to TRBJ1-2; unclear D gene. The germline CDR1 and CDR2 sequences are LNHDA and SQIVND (reference sequence). The V end was cut by 1 base, the J end by 2 bases, with 23 bases between. CDR3 length equals 19 residues. The CDR3 nucleotides are TGTGCCAGTAGTATAGTATTCCCCTTTAAGGACGGACTGAACTATGGCTACACCTTC. Its translation is CASSIVFPFKDGLNYGYTF.

This clone came up a few times. This chain uses TRBV11-2 with TRBJ1-3, with 11 bases fitting TRBD1. Germline lookup yields CDR1 SGHAT and CDR2 FQNNGV. Germline trimming cut 5 bases from V and 4 bases from J; bases unmatched to any gene: 7. The CDR3 covers 16 residues. The CDR3 reads CASSPSDRGRGNTIYF. CDR3 nucleotide sequence: TGTGCCAGCAGCCCTTCGGACAGGGGGCGAGGAAACACCATATATTTT.

The V and J genes are TRBV5-6 and TRBJ1-5; 10 bases match TRBD1. CDR3 length: 15 residues. Per germline, CDR1 SGHDT and CDR2 YYEEEE. V was clipped by 4 bases and J by 6 bases; unmatched bases: 7. CDR3 protein: CASSTGQGNSQPQHF. In DNA form, the CDR3 reads TGTGCCAGCAGCACGGGACAGGGGAACAGTCAGCCCCAGCATTTT.

This clone was observed once. The chain employs TRBV4-2 and TRBJ1-4; no firm D call. V was cut by 4 bases and J by 8 bases, with 20 bases left in between. There are 16 residues in the CDR3. From germline, CDR1 is LGHNA and CDR2 YNFKEQ. CDR3 nucleotide sequence: TGTGCCAGCAGCCCAAGATTAGGGAACCAAGGGGAAAAACTGTTTTTT. Protein: CASSPRLGNQGEKLFF.

The V call is TRBV4-2, the J call TRBJ2-3; 10 bases align to TRBD2. This CDR3 contains 17 residues. After removal of 1 base from V and 3 bases from J, the junction contained 7 bases not matched to a gene. CDR1 and CDR2 (germline): LGHNA, YNFKEQ. The CDR3 protein is CASSQGPSGGGTDTQYF. The CDR3 DNA is TGTGCCAGCAGCCAAGGGCCCAGCGGGGGGGGAACAGATACGCAGTATTTT.

The chain employs TRBV27 and TRBJ1-2; D unclear. Trimming removed 3 bases from V and 4 bases from J, with 18 bases in between. The CDR3 extends over 16 amino acids. CDR1 and CDR2 from the germline V gene are MNHEY and SMNVEV (reference sequence). CDR3 in amino acids: CASSLGGLGSSYGYTF. The CDR3 DNA reads as TGTGCCAGCAGTTTGGGTGGATTGGGGAGCTCCTATGGCTACACCTTC.

This rearrangement joins TRBV6-6 to TRBJ2-3, with 14 bases that match TRBD2. V lost 5 bases, J lost 6 bases, and 10 bases stayed unmatched. From germline, CDR1 is MNHNY and CDR2 SVGAGI (reference sequence). The CDR3 consists of 17 residues. The CDR3 reads CASSHPGTSGGADTQYF. As DNA, the CDR3 is TGTGCCAGCAGTCACCCCGGGACTAGCGGGGGCGCCGATACGCAGTATTTT.

The chain employs TRBV10-1 and TRBJ1-5; D uncertain. V was shortened by 5 bases and J by 10 bases, with 15 bases between the two germline ends. The CDR3 spans 13 residues. Germline CDR1 and CDR2: WNHNN and SYGVQD (reference sequence). In DNA, the CDR3 is TGCGCCAGCAGTTTTGTGGAGCAAGGTCCCCAGCATTTT. Translated: CASSFVEQGPQHF.

The chain is built from TRBV28 and TRBJ1-5; 9 bases are a match to TRBD1. With 4 bases clipped from V and 4 bases from J, the junction kept 8 bases outside the gene matches. The CDR3 totals 16 residues. Germline CDR1 MDHEN, CDR2 SYDVKM. The CDR3 loop is CASSSPGQGLNQPQHF. In DNA, the CDR3 is TGTGCCAGCAGTTCCCCGGGACAGGGATTAAATCAGCCCCAGCATTTT. Full variable domain (missing parts from reference TRBV28 and TRBJ1-5): DVKVTQSSRYLVKRTGEKVFLECVQDMDHENMFWYRQDPGLGLRLIYFSYDVKMKEKGDIPEGYSVSREKKERFSLILESASTNQTSMYLCASSSPGQGLNQPQHFGDGTRLSIL.

J is TRBJ2-2 and V is TRBV18, with 7 bases matching TRBD1. The trim removed 5 bases at V and 1 base at J, leaving 1 base unmatched. CDR1 and CDR2 from the germline V gene are KGHSH and LQKENI. There are 14 residues in the CDR3. This CDR3 is CASSGQENTGELFF. The CDR3, as DNA: TGTGCCAGCTCAGGACAGGAGAACACCGGGGAGCTGTTTTTT.

V usage is TRBV4-1 and J usage is TRBJ1-6; D is ambiguous. V lost 0 bases, J lost 0 bases, and 9 bases lay in between. This CDR3 has 17 amino acids. Germline CDR1 and CDR2: MGHRA and YSYEKL. Here the CDR3 reads CASSQEGGVSYNSPLHF. Here the CDR3 DNA reads TGCGCCAGCAGCCAAGAAGGAGGAGTCTCCTATAATTCACCCCTCCACTTT.

V gene TRBV28 combines with J gene TRBJ1-5; tentatively, D is TRBD1 (6 bases). CDR1 is MDHEN, CDR2 SYDVKM, per germline. The CDR3 is 15 amino acids. The V end lost 8 bases, the J end lost 1 base, and 15 bases lay between the germline ends. The CDR3 DNA sequence: TGTGCCAGCCTTCGAGGGGGAGGAAGCAATCAGCCCCAGCATTTT. Protein: CASLRGGGSNQPQHF.

This sequence joins TRBV4-2 and TRBJ2-7; 11 bases align to TRBD1. The junction had 5 bases not matched to a gene; V was cut back by 4 bases and J by 0 bases. Germline V gene sequence: CDR1 LGHNA, CDR2 YNFKEQ. The CDR3 is made up of 16 amino acids. The CDR3 loop is CASSRMGTGGSYEQYF. DNA for the CDR3: TGTGCCAGCAGCCGGATGGGGACAGGGGGCTCCTACGAGCAGTACTTC.

The chain has TRBV4-3 and TRBJ2-1, with D perhaps matching TRBD2 (6 bases). This CDR3 has 15 residues. Germline V lookup: CDR1 LGHNA, CDR2 YSLEER. V was trimmed by 3 bases and J by 0 bases, leaving 9 bases between them. The CDR3 DNA is TGCGCCAGCAGCCAGGTAGCGGCCTCCTACAATGAGCAGTTCTTC. Amino acids: CASSQVAASYNEQFF.

The chain uses TRBV11-3 and TRBJ1-1; 8 nucleotides align to TRBD1. The CDR3 runs to 15 residues. Germline loops: CDR1 SGHNT, CDR2 YENEEA. The ends lost 6 bases at V and 4 bases at J; junction bases unmatched: 10. The CDR3 sequence is CASRVGIRGLTEAFF. In DNA, the CDR3 is TGTGCCAGCAGGGTCGGAATCAGGGGGCTCACTGAAGCTTTCTTT.

The rearrangement links TRBV5-1 to TRBJ2-4; TRBD1 agrees at 8 bases. Germline V gene sequence: CDR1 SGHRS, CDR2 YFSETQ. This CDR3 comprises 14 residues. V dropped 5 bases and J dropped 8; count of bases not matched to a gene: 9. This chain's CDR3 is CASRTQGASDIQYF. The DNA of the CDR3 is TGCGCCAGCAGAACCCAGGGGGCTTCGGACATTCAGTACTTC.

This rearrangement joins TRBV2 to TRBJ2-7, with D possibly matching TRBD1 (5 bases). Germline V lookup: CDR1 SNHLY, CDR2 FYNNEI. Deletions cut 7 bases from V and 7 bases from J, with 23 bases between. This CDR3 comprises 15 residues. The CDR3 sequence: CASKNLGQGHGEQYF. In nucleotides, the CDR3 is TGTGCCAGCAAGAACTTAGGGCAGGGTCATGGGGAGCAGTACTTC.

J is TRBJ2-5 and V is TRBV5-5; weak D call: TRBD1 (6 bases). Germline CDR1 reads SGHKS; CDR2 reads YYEKEE (reference sequence). CDR3 length: 14 amino acids. V lost 4 bases, J lost 5 bases, and 15 bases lay in between. The CDR3 sequence is CASSRPGQTETQYF. The CDR3 DNA follows: TGTGCCAGCAGCCGCCCTGGACAGACGGAGACCCAGTACTTC.

The chain links TRBV5-1 to TRBJ1-1, with D possibly being TRBD1 (6 bases). V lost 4 bases and J 5 bases, leaving 21 bases between the germline ends. This CDR3 is built from 16 residues. CDR1 is SGHRS and CDR2 is YFSETQ in the germline V gene. The CDR3 is CASSPPPGGAWTEAFF. The CDR3 DNA sequence: TGCGCCAGCAGCCCTCCACCGGGGGGGGCGTGGACTGAAGCTTTCTTT. The complete variable domain, with remaining parts taken from reference TRBV5-1 and TRBJ1-1, reads KAGVTQTPRYLIKTRGQQVTLSCSPISGHRSVSWYQQTPGQGLQFLFEYFSETQRNKGNFPGRFSGRQFSNSRSEMNVSTLELGDSALYLCASSPPPGGAWTEAFFGQGTRLTVV.